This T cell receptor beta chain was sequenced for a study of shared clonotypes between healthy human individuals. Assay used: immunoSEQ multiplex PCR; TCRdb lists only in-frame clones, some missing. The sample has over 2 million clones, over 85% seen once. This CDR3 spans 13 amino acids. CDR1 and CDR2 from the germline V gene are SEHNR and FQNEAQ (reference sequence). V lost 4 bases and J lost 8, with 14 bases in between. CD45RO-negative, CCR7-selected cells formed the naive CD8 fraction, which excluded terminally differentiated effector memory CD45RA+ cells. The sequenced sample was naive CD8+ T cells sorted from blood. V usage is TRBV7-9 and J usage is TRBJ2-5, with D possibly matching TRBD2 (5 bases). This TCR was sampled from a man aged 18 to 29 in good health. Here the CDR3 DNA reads TGTGCCAGCAGCTCCCAGGCCCCGGGAACCCAGTACTTC. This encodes CASSSQAPGTQYF.